This TCR beta chain was sequenced during a study of CD8 T cells in Susac syndrome. RNA totalling about 0.45 to 1 ug underwent reverse transcription with random hexamers. TCRdb analysed the immunoSEQ multiplex PCR reads with MiXCR anew, one entry per CDR3 protein. The sample records roughly 160,000 distinct CDR3 sequences, about 94% being singletons. From germline, CDR1 is GTSNPN and CDR2 SVGIG (reference sequence). The J segment lost 0 bases and the V segment lost 6 bases, leaving 4 bases of the junction unmatched. This CDR3 is 14 amino acids long. TCR beta sequencing was performed on blood CD8+ and CD4+ T cells.

The clonotype was recovered from a human donor in good health. The gene calls are TRBV30 and TRBJ1-4, with 7 bases matching TRBD1. The sequenced sample consisted of CD4+ T cells from PBMCs. CDR3 loop: CACRGTATNEKLFF. The CDR3 DNA follows: TGTGCCTGCAGGGGGACGGCAACTAATGAAAAACTGTTTTTT.